These 23 T cell receptor beta chains came from one sample sequenced in a study of OX40 agonist ivuxolimab in advanced cancers. Some clones are missing from TCRdb's copy, which holds only in-frame ones; the method was immunoSEQ multiplex PCR. Of approximately 91,000 clones in the sample, around 85% were seen once. This specimen consisted of CD4+ or CD8+ T cells sorted from blood, obtained in a trial of the OX40 agonist ivuxolimab. These receptors came from an adult with an advanced solid tumor such as melanoma, head and neck, liver or kidney cancer.

This clone was observed once. The V gene is TRBV5-5, the J gene TRBJ1-2; no clear D gene. The V and J ends lost 2 bases and 4 bases respectively, with 6 bases between them. CDR1 SGHKS and CDR2 YYEKEE come from the germline V gene (reference sequence). The CDR3 totals 12 residues. This CDR3 reads CASSFLGYGYTF. The CDR3 DNA reads as TGTGCCAGCAGCTTCCTAGGCTATGGCTACACCTTC.

Here the CDR3 reads CASSFTGARGETQYF. The DNA for the CDR3 is TGTGCCAGCAGCTTTACGGGGGCGAGGGGTGAGACCCAGTACTTC. This rearrangement joins TRBV7-9 to TRBJ2-5; D assignment may be TRBD1 or TRBD2 (6 bases each). This CDR3 is 15 amino acids long. V was shortened by 3 bases and J by 5 bases, with 16 bases between the two germline ends. From germline, CDR1 is SEHNR and CDR2 FQNEAQ (reference sequence). Supplemented by reference TRBV7-9 and TRBJ2-5, the full variable domain reads DTGVSQNPRHKITKRGQNVTFRCDPISEHNRLYWYRQTLGQGPEFLTYFQNEAQLEKSRLLSDRFSAERPKGSFSTLEIQRTEQGDSAMYLCASSFTGARGETQYFGPGTRLLVL.

This clone was observed once. CDR3 bases: TGTGCCAGCAGCTTAGAGAGGGGACGGGGGACAGGGTATGGCTACACCTTC. It yields the protein CASSLERGRGTGYGYTF. The V call is TRBV7-2, the J call TRBJ1-2; 9 nucleotides match TRBD1. CDR3 length: 17 amino acids. The germline V gene encodes CDR1 SGHTA and CDR2 FQGNSA. Unmatched junction bases numbered 11, after V lost 1 base and J lost 5 bases.

The sample holds one count of this clone. The rearrangement joins TRBV5-4 to TRBJ1-2; D not certain. There are 16 residues in the CDR3. Germline V CDR1 and CDR2: SGHNT, YYREEE (reference sequence). The V gene lost 2 bases and the J gene lost 2 bases, with 16 bases spanning the gap. The CDR3 reads CASSFAPTFDNYGYTF. CDR3 nucleotide sequence: TGTGCCAGCAGCTTCGCCCCCACATTTGACAACTATGGCTACACCTTC.

V is TRBV2 and J is TRBJ1-1; a possible D gene is TRBD1 (5 bases). The CDR3 length is 12 residues. Germline assignment: CDR1 SNHLY and CDR2 FYNNEI. V lost 8 bases and J 10 bases, leaving 17 bases between the germline ends. The CDR3, as DNA: TGTGCCAGCCATCTTAACGGGGGGTCAGCTTTCTTT. Translated, it gives CASHLNGGSAFF.

This chain connects TRBV7-8 to TRBJ2-5; D gene uncertain. CDR1 and CDR2 from the germline V gene are SGHVS and FQNEAQ. Between the trimmed V and J ends, which lost 2 bases and 0 bases, there was a span of 13 bases. This CDR3 contains 16 residues. CDR3 protein: CASSLRVSAYQETQYF. The DNA for the CDR3 is TGTGCCAGCAGCTTACGGGTTTCAGCATACCAAGAGACCCAGTACTTC.

The chain combines TRBV6-5 with TRBJ2-6; D perhaps matches TRBD2 (6 bases). Germline CDR1 reads MNHEY; CDR2 reads SVGAGI. Trimming shortened V by 10 bases and J by 3 bases, and 16 bases separated the two germline ends. The CDR3 has 15 residues. CDR3 DNA sequence: TGTGCCACTAGACGGGGGTTAGGTGGGGCCAACGTCCTGACTTTC. Its translation is CATRRGLGGANVLTF.

This sequence joins TRBV7-9 and TRBJ1-2; TRBD1 aligns across 8 bases. The germline CDR1 and CDR2 sequences are SEHNR and FQNEAQ (reference sequence). This CDR3 is built from 15 residues. V was clipped by 7 bases and J by 3 bases; unmatched bases: 10. CDR3 region: CASTPRAGGDYGYTF. The CDR3, as DNA: TGTGCCAGCACCCCCCGGGCAGGGGGCGACTATGGCTACACCTTC.

The V and J genes are TRBV5-5 and TRBJ2-5; 10 nucleotides agree with TRBD2. The CDR3 sequence is 16 residues long. CDR1 and CDR2 (germline): SGHKS, YYEKEE (reference sequence). The trim removed 0 bases at V and 3 bases at J, leaving 5 bases unmatched. For the CDR3, the DNA is TGTGCCAGCAGCTTGGGGGCTAGCGGGGGAGAAGAGACCCAGTACTTC. This gives the protein CASSLGASGGEETQYF.

The chain employs TRBV29-1 and TRBJ2-5, with D uncertain. Trimming left V 3 bases short and J 0 bases short, with 8 bases between. The CDR3 is made up of 13 amino acids. Germline CDR1 reads SQVTM; CDR2 reads ANQGSEA. Here the CDR3 reads CSVDGPYQETQYF. The CDR3 bases are TGCAGCGTTGACGGGCCTTACCAAGAGACCCAGTACTTC.

V usage is TRBV5-1 and J usage is TRBJ1-1; 7 nucleotides align to TRBD1. J gave up 5 bases and V 5 bases, and 12 bases lay outside the gene matches. The CDR3 is 15 amino acids. Looked up from germline, CDR1 is SGHRS and CDR2 is YFSETQ. CDR3 nucleotides: TGCGCCAGCAGACCCGCCAGGGGGGGAGGGACTGAAGCTTTCTTT. As protein: CASRPARGGGTEAFF.

The chain combines TRBV6-5 with TRBJ1-1, with D uncertain. Germline CDR1 MNHEY, CDR2 SVGAGI. This CDR3 is 13 amino acids long. The V end lost 0 bases, the J end lost 3 bases, and 5 bases lay between the germline ends. The CDR3 nucleotides read TGTGCCAGCAGTTACTCGAAGTACACTGAAGCTTTCTTT. Translation gives CASSYSKYTEAFF.

The gene calls are TRBV30 and TRBJ1-6; 7 positions agree with TRBD1. V was clipped by 7 bases and J by 7 bases; unmatched bases: 7. The germline V gene encodes CDR1 GTSNPN and CDR2 SVGIG (reference sequence). The CDR3 spans 13 residues. The chain's CDR3 is CAYGQVANSPLHF. CDR3 sequence (DNA): TGTGCCTACGGACAGGTCGCGAATTCACCCCTCCACTTT. Complete variable domain (other parts from reference TRBV30 and TRBJ1-6): SQTIHQWPATLVQPVGSPLSLECTVEGTSNPNLYWYRQAAGRGLQLLFYSVGIGQISSEVPQNLSASRPQDRQFILSSKKLLLSDSGFYLCAYGQVANSPLHFGNGTRLTVT.

J is TRBJ2-1 and V is TRBV7-8; D is uncertain. CDR1 and CDR2 (germline): SGHVS, FQNEAQ. The CDR3 spans 14 residues. Trimming took off 3 bases at V and 2 bases at J, with 8 bases between the two ends. CDR3 DNA: TGTGCCAGCAGCTTGGCTACCCCCTACAATGAGCAGTTCTTC. Protein product: CASSLATPYNEQFF.

This clone appeared once. The rearrangement links TRBV15 to TRBJ1-6; D not certain. With 6 bases removed from V and 3 bases from J, the gap between germline ends came to 12 bases. The CDR3 loop spans 15 amino acids. Germline V gives CDR1 LNHNV, CDR2 YYDKDF (reference sequence). The CDR3, as DNA: TGTGCCACCAGTTCGGGCCCTATCTATAATTCACCCCTCCACTTT. Translated: CATSSGPIYNSPLHF.

The genes are TRBV9 and TRBJ2-1; D unclear. Germline V gene lookup returns CDR1 SGDLS and CDR2 YYNGEE. This CDR3 comprises 15 residues. The ends were cut back, 1 base at V and 3 bases at J, with 11 bases in the middle. CDR3 loop: CASSVQDTHYNEQFF. In nucleotides, the CDR3 is TGTGCCAGCAGCGTACAAGACACCCACTACAATGAGCAGTTCTTC. The full variable domain, in which reference TRBV9 and TRBJ2-1 provide the parts outside the CDR3, is DSGVTQTPKHLITATGQRVTLRCSPRSGDLSVYWYQQSLDQGLQFLIQYYNGEERAKGNILERFSAQQFPDLHSELNLSSLELGDSALYFCASSVQDTHYNEQFFGPGTRLTVL.

V gene TRBV2 combines with J gene TRBJ2-2; 9 positions agree with TRBD1. Trimming took 2 bases from V and 5 from J; bases not matched to a gene: 6. Germline V CDR1 and CDR2: SNHLY, FYNNEI. This CDR3 is built from 16 residues. CDR3 amino acids: CASSERDRVETGELFF. The CDR3, as DNA: TGTGCCAGCAGTGAAAGGGACAGGGTGGAGACCGGGGAGCTGTTTTTT.

The chain carries TRBV19 and TRBJ2-2; tentatively, D is TRBD2 (6 bases). The CDR3 consists of 17 residues. The germline gives CDR1 LNHDA, CDR2 SQIVND (reference sequence). Trimming shortened V by 6 bases and J by 3 bases, and 20 bases separated the two germline ends. CDR3 DNA sequence: TGTGCCAGTAGCTCTTCTCCGGGGGTGGGGGACACCGGGGAGCTGTTTTTT. This gives the protein CASSSSPGVGDTGELFF. The whole variable domain, remainder taken from reference TRBV19 and TRBJ2-2, is DGGITQSPKYLFRKEGQNVTLSCEQNLNHDAMYWYRQDPGQGLRLIYYSQIVNDFQKGDIAEGYSVSREKKESFPLTVTSAQKNPTAFYLCASSSSPGVGDTGELFFGEGSRLTVL.

The chain employs TRBV7-2 and TRBJ1-2; no clear D gene. The CDR3 totals 11 residues. V lost 4 bases and J lost 4, with 4 bases in between. The germline gives CDR1 SGHTA, CDR2 FQGNSA. The CDR3 loop reads CASSSSYGYTF. Written as DNA, the CDR3 is TGTGCCAGCAGCTCGTCCTATGGCTACACCTTC.

The V call is TRBV30, the J call TRBJ1-6, with unresolved D. Trimming pared 4 bases from V and 3 bases from J, leaving 7 bases between. Per germline, CDR1 GTSNPN and CDR2 SVGIG (reference sequence). This CDR3 comprises 13 residues. In DNA form, the CDR3 reads TGTGCCTGGACGGATCACTATAATTCACCCCTCCACTTT. Protein product: CAWTDHYNSPLHF.

This chain links TRBV6-1 with TRBJ1-5; 7 bases agree with TRBD1. The V gene end was trimmed by 4 bases and the J gene end by 2 bases; junction bases not matched to a gene: 5. CDR1 is MNHNS, CDR2 SASEGT, per germline. This CDR3 has 15 residues. The CDR3 sequence: CASSGGQRGNQPQHF. In DNA form, the CDR3 reads TGTGCCAGCAGTGGGGGACAGAGGGGCAATCAGCCCCAGCATTTT.

The chain combines TRBV4-3 with TRBJ1-1; D unresolved. The ends were cut back, 1 base at V and 1 base at J, with 7 bases in the middle. The CDR3 loop spans 14 amino acids. Germline V gives CDR1 LGHNA, CDR2 YSLEER. CDR3 nucleotides: TGCGCCAGCAGCCAAGGGATTCGGAACACTGAAGCTTTCTTT. Amino acid sequence: CASSQGIRNTEAFF.

The V and J genes are TRBV29-1 and TRBJ2-2, with D tentatively TRBD2 (5 bases). CDR1 is SQVTM and CDR2 is ANQGSEA in the germline V gene. V was cut by 5 bases and J by 5 bases, with 18 bases left in between. CDR3 length: 15 amino acids. CDR3 loop: CSVSGPAGWTGELFF. Here the CDR3 DNA reads TGCAGCGTTAGCGGTCCGGCGGGTTGGACCGGGGAGCTGTTTTTT.